This T cell receptor (beta chain) was identified in a study of CD8+ T cells in alopecia areata. A sort of pooled cutaneous lymph node cells used CD4, CD8alpha, NKG2D, NKG2ACE and other stains. RNA was isolated and reverse transcribed to cDNA, the sequencing template. The assay was immunoSEQ multiplex PCR, and TCRdb's table has in-frame clones only and misses some. The sample includes 200,000 to 300,000 clones, none of them occurring once. With respect to this clone: Its antigen is not known. Mouse germline and gene names are used. The read terminates 4 residues ahead of where the CDR3 ends, so the germline J gene completes it. This same CDR3 is encoded by further DNA sequences in the sample.

Germline trimming cut 1 base from V and 3 bases from J; bases unmatched to any gene: 0. The CDR3 runs to 14 residues. The germline V gene encodes CDR1 SGHSN and CDR2 HYEKVE. Study-level results: Scalp sample sequencing also detects resident alphabeta T cells of normal skin. Higher clonality was seen in lesional scalp than in normal scalp, especially in alopecia totalis/universalis. Patients shared TCRs less clearly than mice did, possibly for HLA-related reasons.

This chain connects TRBV12-1 to TRBJ2-4; 10 bases match TRBD2. The sample taken for sequencing was CD4+ T cells sorted from a lymph node. The sequence was collected from a C3H/HeJ mouse with alopecia areata. Strain haplotype (MHC): H2-k. The CDR3 bases that were read are TGTGCCAGCTCTCTGACTGGGGGGCAAAAC. This translates into CASSLTGGQN. The whole CDR3 reads CASSLTGGQNTLYF.